Below, 15 T cell receptor beta chains from the same sample are listed, as sequenced in a study of blood T cell repertoires in COVID-19. Using immunoSEQ multiplex PCR, the repertoire was profiled, and TCRdb retains in-frame clones only, with some absent. Of 300,000 to 450,000 clones in the sample, around 90% were seen once. The specimen was peripheral blood. These receptors all come from a woman aged 25 to 39 with COVID-19, enrolled during active disease.

This chain uses TRBV27 with TRBJ1-5; 9 positions match TRBD1. Germline V gene data show CDR1 as MNHEY and CDR2 as SMNVEV (reference sequence). The V gene end was trimmed by 6 bases and the J gene end by 1 base; junction bases not matched to a gene: 4. The CDR3 covers 15 residues. CDR3 residues: CASSSGTGSNQPQHF. CDR3 nucleotide sequence: TGTGCCAGCAGCTCCGGGACAGGGAGCAATCAGCCCCAGCATTTT.

Worth noting for this clone: The identical CDR3 is also encoded by other nucleotide sequences in the sample. CDR3 nucleotide sequence: TGTGCCAGTAGTATTGGACTACGAGATACGCAGTATTTT. Its translation is CASSIGLRDTQYF. The V and J genes are TRBV19 and TRBJ2-3, with D perhaps TRBD2 (6 bases). V was clipped by 3 bases and J by 5 bases, with 9 bases between them. CDR1 is LNHDA and CDR2 is SQIVND in the germline V gene (reference sequence). This CDR3 contains 13 residues.

The V gene is TRBV18, the J gene TRBJ2-1, with D possibly matching TRBD1 (6 bases). Germline V lookup: CDR1 KGHSH, CDR2 LQKENI. The CDR3 is 11 residues long. Trimming left V 8 bases short and J 10 bases short, with 12 bases between. This CDR3 reads CASRQEGEQFF. CDR3 nucleotide sequence: TGTGCCAGCCGACAGGAAGGGGAGCAGTTCTTC.

V usage is TRBV7-9 and J usage is TRBJ2-7; D is possibly TRBD1 (6 bases). CDR3 length: 14 amino acids. Germline CDR1 is SEHNR and CDR2 is FQNEAQ (reference sequence). V dropped 5 bases and J dropped 4 bases, with 15 bases sitting between them. Here the CDR3 reads CASSPEGVTYEQYF. CDR3 bases: TGTGCCAGCAGCCCCGAGGGGGTTACGTACGAGCAGTACTTC.

The chain links TRBV4-3 to TRBJ2-7; TRBD2 matches 9 bases. V shed 0 bases, J shed 4 bases, and the junction held 13 bases outside the gene matches. CDR1 is LGHNA and CDR2 is YSLEER in the germline V gene. There are 18 residues in the CDR3. The CDR3 sequence is CASSQDCRREGRGYEQYV. CDR3 bases: TGCGCCAGCAGCCAAGATTGCCGGCGGGAGGGCCGGGGTTACGAGCAGTACGTC.

The rearrangement uses TRBV5-1 and TRBJ2-1; unclear D gene. CDR1 is SGHRS and CDR2 is YFSETQ in the germline V gene. CDR3 length: 12 residues. Trimming removed 0 bases from V and 12 bases from J, with 10 bases in between. CDR3 sequence (DNA): TGCGCCAGCAGCTTGGATTTTCTTCGGCAGTTCTTC. The encoded protein is CASSLDFLRQFF.

This chain's CDR3 is CASSSVNTEAFF. DNA of the CDR3: TGTGCCAGCAGTTCGGTGAACACTGAAGCTTTCTTT. The rearrangement uses TRBV6-5 and TRBJ1-1; D gene ambiguous. Germline loops: CDR1 MNHEY, CDR2 SVGAGI. This CDR3 is built from 12 residues. V was pared by 4 bases and J by 0 bases, with 3 bases between.

This clone came up a few times. This sequence joins TRBV29-1 and TRBJ2-2; D not certain. CDR1 is SQVTM, CDR2 ANQGSEA, per germline. V lost 1 base, J lost 6 bases, and 6 bases lay in between. The CDR3 runs to 12 residues. The CDR3 DNA follows: TGCAGCGTTGAAGGGAGAGCCGGGGAGCTGTTTTTT. Translated: CSVEGRAGELFF.

The chain employs TRBV2 and TRBJ1-4; 10 bases match TRBD1. This CDR3 comprises 13 residues. Losses at the gene ends were 7 bases for V and 8 bases for J; bases not matched to a gene: 4. CDR1 is SNHLY, CDR2 FYNNEI, per germline. CDR3 in DNA: TGTGCCAGCATTCGGGACAGGGGCGAAAAACTGTTTTTT. Residues: CASIRDRGEKLFF. The full variable domain, its missing parts supplied by reference TRBV2 and TRBJ1-4, is EPEVTQTPSHQVTQMGQEVILRCVPISNHLYFYWYRQILGQKVEFLVSFYNNEISEKSEIFDDQFSVERPDGSNFTLKIRSTKLEDSAMYFCASIRDRGEKLFFGSGTQLSVL.

V usage is TRBV2 and J usage is TRBJ1-2; D uncertain. Germline V gives CDR1 SNHLY, CDR2 FYNNEI. CDR3 length equals 12 residues. Deletions cut 5 bases from V and 3 bases from J, with 7 bases between. CDR3 sequence (DNA): TGTGCCAGCAGTACAGAAGACTATGGCTACACCTTC. Residues: CASSTEDYGYTF.

This chain connects TRBV7-2 to TRBJ1-6; 7 nucleotides match TRBD1. This CDR3 is built from 14 residues. CDR1 and CDR2 from the germline V gene are SGHTA and FQGNSA. After removal of 6 bases from V and 10 bases from J, the junction contained 9 bases not matched to a gene. The CDR3 reads CASSQRGPGSPLHF. For the CDR3, the DNA is TGTGCCAGCAGTCAGAGGGGGCCTGGGTCACCCCTCCACTTT. The full variable domain, completed using reference TRBV7-2 and TRBJ1-6, is GAGVSQSPSNKVTEKGKDVELRCDPISGHTALYWYRQSLGQGLEFLIYFQGNSAPDKSGLPSDRFSAERTGGSVSTLTIQRTQQEDSAVYLCASSQRGPGSPLHFGNGTRLTVT.

The rearrangement uses TRBV6-5 and TRBJ1-2; TRBD1 matches at 12 bases. The germline CDR1 and CDR2 sequences are MNHEY and SVGAGI. CDR3 length equals 13 residues. J lost 7 bases, V lost 5 bases, and 2 bases had no gene match. CDR3 nucleotide sequence: TGTGCCAGCAGTCGGGACAGGGGGCGTGGCTACACCTTC. Translating it yields CASSRDRGRGYTF.

The chain links TRBV18 to TRBJ2-7; TRBD1 matches 12 bases. There are 15 residues in the CDR3. J gave up 5 bases and V 4 bases, and 6 bases lay outside the gene matches. The germline V gene has CDR1 KGHSH and CDR2 LQKENI. CDR3 residues: CASSLEGDRGHEQYF. As DNA, the CDR3 is TGTGCCAGCTCACTTGAGGGGGACAGGGGGCACGAGCAGTACTTC.

The chain uses TRBV28 and TRBJ1-4; 8 positions match TRBD1. The V segment lost 3 bases and the J segment 4 bases; nucleotides outside the gene matches: 4. Germline V gives CDR1 MDHEN, CDR2 SYDVKM. The CDR3 loop spans 15 amino acids. The CDR3 DNA follows: TGTGCCAGCAGTTTCAGGGGGCGTGATAATGAAAAACTGTTTTTT. Protein sequence: CASSFRGRDNEKLFF.

The chain links TRBV30 to TRBJ1-4; no definite D call. Germline lookup yields CDR1 GTSNPN and CDR2 SVGIG (reference sequence). This CDR3 has 14 residues. V was cut by 0 bases and J by 5 bases, with 10 bases left in between. CDR3 loop: CAWSVGNSNEKLFF. CDR3 bases: TGTGCCTGGAGTGTCGGGAATTCGAATGAAAAACTGTTTTTT. The full variable domain, completed using reference TRBV30 and TRBJ1-4, is SQTIHQWPATLVQPVGSPLSLECTVEGTSNPNLYWYRQAAGRGLQLLFYSVGIGQISSEVPQNLSASRPQDRQFILSSKKLLLSDSGFYLCAWSVGNSNEKLFFGSGTQLSVL.